One and the same sample provided the 12 T cell receptor beta chains below, sequenced in a study of OX40 agonist ivuxolimab in advanced cancers. Assay used: immunoSEQ multiplex PCR; TCRdb lists only in-frame clones, some missing. Altogether 91,000 or so clones are present, just over 85% being singletons, with the ten largest covering around 2%. The sample was CD4+ or CD8+ T cells sorted from blood, taken in a trial of the OX40 agonist ivuxolimab. Every receptor here comes from an adult with an advanced solid tumor such as melanoma, head and neck, liver or kidney cancer.

A few counts support this clone. This chain uses TRBV28 with TRBJ2-2; D unresolved. Per germline, CDR1 MDHEN and CDR2 SYDVKM. Trimming stripped 6 bases from V and 0 bases from J, with 11 bases between. This CDR3 spans 15 amino acids. The CDR3: CASSVDVSNTGELFF. For the CDR3, the DNA is TGTGCCAGCAGCGTAGACGTCTCGAACACCGGGGAGCTGTTTTTT.

This chain uses TRBV9 with TRBJ1-4, with D unresolved. The V gene's germline CDR1 is SGDLS and CDR2 YYNGEE. CDR3 length equals 16 residues. The ends were cut back, 7 bases at V and 0 bases at J, with 16 bases in the middle. CDR3 amino acids: CASAAGLSPTNEKLFF. CDR3 nucleotide sequence: TGTGCCAGCGCCGCCGGACTTTCCCCAACTAATGAAAAACTGTTTTTT.

This clone was detected once. The CDR3, as DNA: TGTGCCAGCAGTTTCGGTCTAGCGGGAGGCTTAGAAGAGACCCAGTACTTC. Amino acid sequence: CASSFGLAGGLEETQYF. The chain recombines TRBV28 with TRBJ2-5, with 11 bases identical to TRBD2. CDR3 size: 17 residues. V lost 3 bases and J lost 3; bases outside the gene matches: 9. Germline V gives CDR1 MDHEN, CDR2 SYDVKM.

The V and J genes are TRBV28 and TRBJ2-6; D uncertain. Looked up from germline, CDR1 is MDHEN and CDR2 is SYDVKM. V was pared by 1 base and J by 0 bases, with 4 bases between. The CDR3 runs to 15 residues. The CDR3 coding sequence is TGTGCCAGCAGTTTATCGAGCTCTGGGGCCAACGTCCTGACTTTC. The encoded protein is CASSLSSSGANVLTF.

The chain carries TRBV15 and TRBJ2-5; D is unclear. CDR1 is LNHNV and CDR2 is YYDKDF in the germline V gene (reference sequence). The V and J ends lost 0 bases and 2 bases respectively, with 10 bases between them. The CDR3 contains 15 residues. This CDR3 reads CATSRDRVRQETQYF. CDR3 bases: TGTGCCACCAGCAGAGATCGGGTGAGGCAAGAGACCCAGTACTTC.

V is TRBV5-1 and J is TRBJ2-2; perhaps TRBD1 as D (5 bases). With 5 bases removed from V and 6 bases from J, the gap between germline ends came to 11 bases. Germline assignment: CDR1 SGHRS and CDR2 YFSETQ. The CDR3 runs to 13 residues. The CDR3 nucleotides read TGCGCCAGCAGAACAGGACCGGCCGGGGAGCTGTTTTTT. Protein sequence: CASRTGPAGELFF.

The V gene is TRBV4-2, the J gene TRBJ1-1; no definite D call. Germline V gene sequence: CDR1 LGHNA, CDR2 YNFKEQ. Trimming removed 1 base from V and 3 bases from J, with 3 bases in between. CDR3 length: 12 amino acids. CDR3: CASSQVHTEAFF. The DNA for the CDR3 is TGTGCCAGCAGCCAAGTTCACACTGAAGCTTTCTTT.

The rearrangement joins TRBV9 to TRBJ2-1, with D unresolved. In germline, CDR1 is SGDLS, CDR2 YYNGEE. V gave up 0 bases and J gave up 1 base, with 5 bases separating them. This CDR3 has 14 residues. The CDR3 DNA reads TGTGCCAGCAGCGTAGACGGGTCCTACAATGAGCAGTTCTTC. This translates into CASSVDGSYNEQFF.

Remarks on this clone: Compared with germline, one end of the junction differs, possibly owing to a read error. The chain couples TRBV7-7 to TRBJ2-7; D is unresolved. The CDR3 is made up of 14 amino acids. The germline gives CDR1 SSHAT, CDR2 FNYEAQ (reference sequence). CDR3 in DNA: TGTGCTAGCAGCTCGGTTTCCACCTCCTACGAGCAGTACTTC. This gives the protein CASSSVSTSYEQYF.

V gene TRBV5-1 combines with J gene TRBJ1-1; D unclear. The CDR3 has 14 residues. Trimming stripped 3 bases from V and 1 base from J, with 10 bases between. The V gene's germline CDR1 is SGHRS and CDR2 YFSETQ. CDR3: CASSSGERNTEAFF. DNA of the CDR3: TGCGCCAGCAGCTCCGGCGAGAGGAACACTGAAGCTTTCTTT.

V usage is TRBV6-5 and J usage is TRBJ2-3, with no clear D. V was shortened by 0 bases and J by 7 bases, with 17 bases between the two germline ends. The CDR3 covers 16 residues. Germline CDR1 MNHEY, CDR2 SVGAGI. The CDR3 DNA is TGTGCCAGCAGTTACTCGGGAAGTGGCTCGGGCTATACGCAGTATTTT. Its translation: CASSYSGSGSGYTQYF.

The chain links TRBV7-6 to TRBJ2-7; D remains ambiguous. V was clipped by 2 bases and J by 0 bases, with 8 bases between them. Germline CDR1 SGHVS, CDR2 FNYEAQ. The CDR3 is made up of 14 amino acids. The CDR3 is CASSLTLSSYEQYF. The CDR3, as DNA: TGTGCCAGCAGCTTAACGCTGTCCTCCTACGAGCAGTACTTC.